What follows describes a single T cell receptor beta chain. As yet, its antigen is unknown. An end of the junction does not agree with germline; a read error may underlie this. The CDR3 has 14 amino acids. Looked up from germline, CDR1 is LGHDT and CDR2 is YNNKEL (reference sequence). This entry belongs to a study of T cell responses to AZD1222 COVID-19 vaccine. Study-wide context: Second-dose groups at about 4 or about 12 weeks were pooled. Study results and limitations: Repertoire samples came only from after the peak T cell response. Donors were mostly white British, more females; clonal diversity possibly underestimated.

Profiling relied on immunoSEQ multiplex PCR, and the TCRdb table lists in-frame clones only, not all of them. The profile shows more than 150,000 clones, 90% of them singletons. V usage is TRBV3-1 (or the pseudogene TRBV3-2) and J usage is TRBJ2-5; a possible D gene is TRBD1 (6 bases). This clonotype originated in an adult in good health. The source was peripheral blood, collected on day 0 of AZD1222 vaccination. The DNA of the CDR3 is TGTGCCAGCAGACAAGAGGGGGACCAAGAGACCCAGTACTTC. This sequence encodes CASRQEGDQETQYF.